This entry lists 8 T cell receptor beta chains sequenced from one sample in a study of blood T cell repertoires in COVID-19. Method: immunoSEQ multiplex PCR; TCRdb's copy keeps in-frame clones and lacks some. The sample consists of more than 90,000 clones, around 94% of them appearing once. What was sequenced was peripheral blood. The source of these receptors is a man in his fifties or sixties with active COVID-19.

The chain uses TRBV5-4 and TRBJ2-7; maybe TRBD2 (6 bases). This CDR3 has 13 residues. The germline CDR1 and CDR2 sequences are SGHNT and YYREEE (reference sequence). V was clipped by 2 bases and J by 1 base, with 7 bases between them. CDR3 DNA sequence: TGTGCCAGCAGCTTCGGGACTTCCTACGAGCAGTACTTC. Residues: CASSFGTSYEQYF.

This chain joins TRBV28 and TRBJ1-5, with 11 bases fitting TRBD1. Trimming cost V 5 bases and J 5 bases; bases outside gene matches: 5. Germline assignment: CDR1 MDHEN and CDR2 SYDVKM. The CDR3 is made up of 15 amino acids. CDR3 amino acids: CASSPGTGGYQPQHF. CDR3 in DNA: TGTGCCAGCAGTCCGGGGACAGGGGGATATCAGCCCCAGCATTTT.

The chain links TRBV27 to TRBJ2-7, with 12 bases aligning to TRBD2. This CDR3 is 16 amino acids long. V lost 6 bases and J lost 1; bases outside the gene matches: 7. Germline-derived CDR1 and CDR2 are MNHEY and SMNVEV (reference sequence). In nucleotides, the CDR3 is TGTGCCAGCAGCCCCGTTCTAGCGGGAGGGTCCTACGAGCAGTACTTC. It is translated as CASSPVLAGGSYEQYF.

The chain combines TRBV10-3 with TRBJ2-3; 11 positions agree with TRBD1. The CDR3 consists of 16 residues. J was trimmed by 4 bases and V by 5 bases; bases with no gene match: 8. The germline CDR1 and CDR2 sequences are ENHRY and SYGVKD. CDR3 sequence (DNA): TGTGCCATCAGTTCCGGACAGGGGGCTGTTGCAGATACGCAGTATTTT. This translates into CAISSGQGAVADTQYF.

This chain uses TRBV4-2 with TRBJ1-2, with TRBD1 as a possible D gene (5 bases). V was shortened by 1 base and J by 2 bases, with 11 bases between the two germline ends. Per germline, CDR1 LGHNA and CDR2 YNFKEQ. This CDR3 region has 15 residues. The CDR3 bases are TGTGCCAGCAGCCAAGCCCCCACAGGAAACTATGGCTACACCTTC. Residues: CASSQAPTGNYGYTF.

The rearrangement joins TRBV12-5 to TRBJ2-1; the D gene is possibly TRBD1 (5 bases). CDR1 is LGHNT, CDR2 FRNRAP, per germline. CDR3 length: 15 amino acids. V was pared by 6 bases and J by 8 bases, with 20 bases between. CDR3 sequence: CASGDSPQVGDEQFF. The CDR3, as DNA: TGTGCTAGTGGCGACAGTCCCCAAGTGGGCGATGAGCAGTTCTTC.

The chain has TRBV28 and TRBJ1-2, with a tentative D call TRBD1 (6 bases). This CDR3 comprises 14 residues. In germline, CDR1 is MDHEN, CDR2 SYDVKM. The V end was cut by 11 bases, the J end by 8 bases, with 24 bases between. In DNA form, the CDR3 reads TGTGCCGCTAGCGGGGGCGTCCTATTATTCGGCTACACCTTC. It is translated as CAASGGVLLFGYTF.

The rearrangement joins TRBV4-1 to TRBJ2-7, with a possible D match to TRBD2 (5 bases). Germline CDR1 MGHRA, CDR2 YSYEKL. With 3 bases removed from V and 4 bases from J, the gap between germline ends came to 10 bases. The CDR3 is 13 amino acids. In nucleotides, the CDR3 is TGCGCCAGCAGCCAGAAGACGGGATACGAGCAGTACTTC. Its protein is CASSQKTGYEQYF.